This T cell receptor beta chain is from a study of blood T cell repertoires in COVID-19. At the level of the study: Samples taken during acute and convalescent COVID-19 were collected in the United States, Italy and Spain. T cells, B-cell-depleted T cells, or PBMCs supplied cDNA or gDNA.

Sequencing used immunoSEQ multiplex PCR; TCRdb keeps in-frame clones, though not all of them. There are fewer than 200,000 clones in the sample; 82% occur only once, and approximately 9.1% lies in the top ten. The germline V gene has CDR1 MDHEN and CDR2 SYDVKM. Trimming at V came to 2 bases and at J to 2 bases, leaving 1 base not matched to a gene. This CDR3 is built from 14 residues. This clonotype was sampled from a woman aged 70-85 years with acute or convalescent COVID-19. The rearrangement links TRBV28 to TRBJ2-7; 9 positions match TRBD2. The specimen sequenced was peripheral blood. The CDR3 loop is CASSLGGGAYEQYF. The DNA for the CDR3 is TGTGCCAGCAGTTTAGGCGGGGGGGCCTACGAGCAGTACTTC. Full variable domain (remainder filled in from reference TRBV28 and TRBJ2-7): DVKVTQSSRYLVKRTGEKVFLECVQDMDHENMFWYRQDPGLGLRLIYFSYDVKMKEKGDIPEGYSVSREKKERFSLILESASTNQTSMYLCASSLGGGAYEQYFGPGTRLTVT.